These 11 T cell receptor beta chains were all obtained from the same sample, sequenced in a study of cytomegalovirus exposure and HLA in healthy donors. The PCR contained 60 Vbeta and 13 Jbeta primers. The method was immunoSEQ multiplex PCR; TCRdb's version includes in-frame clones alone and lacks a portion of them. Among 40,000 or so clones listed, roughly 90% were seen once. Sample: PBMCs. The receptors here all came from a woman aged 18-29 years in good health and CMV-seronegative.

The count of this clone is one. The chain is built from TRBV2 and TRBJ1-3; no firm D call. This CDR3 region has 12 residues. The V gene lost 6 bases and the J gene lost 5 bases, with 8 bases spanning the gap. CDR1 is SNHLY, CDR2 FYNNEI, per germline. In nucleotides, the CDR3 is TGTGCCAGCAGAGAGGATAGAAACACCATATATTTT. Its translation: CASREDRNTIYF.

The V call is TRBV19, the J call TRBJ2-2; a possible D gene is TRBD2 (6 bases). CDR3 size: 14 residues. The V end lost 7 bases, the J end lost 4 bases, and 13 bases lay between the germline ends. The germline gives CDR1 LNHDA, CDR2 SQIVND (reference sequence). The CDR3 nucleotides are TGTGCCAGTAATTACGGAGGGAGCACCGGGGAGCTGTTTTTT. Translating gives CASNYGGSTGELFF.

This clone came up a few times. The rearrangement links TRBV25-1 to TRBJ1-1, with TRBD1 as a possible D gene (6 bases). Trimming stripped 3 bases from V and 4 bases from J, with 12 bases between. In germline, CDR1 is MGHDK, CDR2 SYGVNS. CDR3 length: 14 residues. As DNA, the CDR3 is TGTGCCAGCAGTGATCCAGGGGCTGGCACTGAAGCTTTCTTT. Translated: CASSDPGAGTEAFF.

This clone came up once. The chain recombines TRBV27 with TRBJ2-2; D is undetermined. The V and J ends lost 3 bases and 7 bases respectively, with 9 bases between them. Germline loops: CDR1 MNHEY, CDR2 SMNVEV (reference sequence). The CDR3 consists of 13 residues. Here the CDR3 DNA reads TGTGCCAGCAGTTTGCGTCCGTTCGGGGAGCTGTTTTTT. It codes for CASSLRPFGELFF.

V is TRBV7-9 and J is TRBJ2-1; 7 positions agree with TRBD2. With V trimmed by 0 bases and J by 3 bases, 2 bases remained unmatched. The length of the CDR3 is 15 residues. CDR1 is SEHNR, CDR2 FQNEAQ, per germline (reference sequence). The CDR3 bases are TGTGCCAGCAGCTTAGCGGGAGGGTACTACAATGAGCAGTTCTTC. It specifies CASSLAGGYYNEQFF. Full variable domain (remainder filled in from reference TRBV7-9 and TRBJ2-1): DTGVSQNPRHKITKRGQNVTFRCDPISEHNRLYWYRQTLGQGPEFLTYFQNEAQLEKSRLLSDRFSAERPKGSFSTLEIQRTEQGDSAMYLCASSLAGGYYNEQFFGPGTRLTVL.

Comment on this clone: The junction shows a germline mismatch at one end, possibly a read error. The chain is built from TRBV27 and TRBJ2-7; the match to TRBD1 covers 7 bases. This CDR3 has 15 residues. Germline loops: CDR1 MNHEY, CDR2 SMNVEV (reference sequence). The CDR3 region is CASTPAGPGGNEQCF. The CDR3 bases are TGTGCCAGCACCCCGGCCGGGCCAGGGGGAAACGAGCAGTGCTTC.

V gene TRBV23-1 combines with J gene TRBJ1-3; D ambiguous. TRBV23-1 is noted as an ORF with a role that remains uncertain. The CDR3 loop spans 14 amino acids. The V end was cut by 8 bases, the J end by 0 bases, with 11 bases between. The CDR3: CASGRLASGNTIYF. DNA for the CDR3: TGCGCCAGCGGTCGATTGGCCTCTGGAAACACCATATATTTT.

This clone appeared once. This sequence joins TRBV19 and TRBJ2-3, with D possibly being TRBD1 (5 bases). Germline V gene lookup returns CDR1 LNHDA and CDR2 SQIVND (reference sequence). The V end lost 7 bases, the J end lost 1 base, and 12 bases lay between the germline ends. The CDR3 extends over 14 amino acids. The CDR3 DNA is TGTGCCAGTACCCCATCGACAGGCACAGATACGCAGTATTTT. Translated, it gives CASTPSTGTDTQYF. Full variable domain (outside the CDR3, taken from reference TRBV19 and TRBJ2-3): DGGITQSPKYLFRKEGQNVTLSCEQNLNHDAMYWYRQDPGQGLRLIYYSQIVNDFQKGDIAEGYSVSREKKESFPLTVTSAQKNPTAFYLCASTPSTGTDTQYFGPGTRLTVL.

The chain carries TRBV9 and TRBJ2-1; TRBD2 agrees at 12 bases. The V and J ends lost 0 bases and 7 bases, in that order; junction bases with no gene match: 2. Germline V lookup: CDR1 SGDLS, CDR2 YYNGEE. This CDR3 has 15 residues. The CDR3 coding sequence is TGTGCCAGCAGCGTAGCTACTAGCGGGAGGAATGAGCAGTTCTTC. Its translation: CASSVATSGRNEQFF.

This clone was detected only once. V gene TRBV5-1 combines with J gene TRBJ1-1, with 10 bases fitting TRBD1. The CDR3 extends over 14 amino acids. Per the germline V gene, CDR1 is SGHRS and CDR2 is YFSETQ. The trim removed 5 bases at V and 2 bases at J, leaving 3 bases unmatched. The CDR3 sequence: CASSKTGGNTEAFF. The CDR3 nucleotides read TGCGCCAGCAGTAAGACAGGGGGCAACACTGAAGCTTTCTTT.

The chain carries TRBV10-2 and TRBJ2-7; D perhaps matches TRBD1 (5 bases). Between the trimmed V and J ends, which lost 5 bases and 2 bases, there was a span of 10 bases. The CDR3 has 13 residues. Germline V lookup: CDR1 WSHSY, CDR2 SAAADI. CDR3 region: CASSRTGTYEQYF. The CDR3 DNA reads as TGCGCCAGCAGTCGAACAGGTACCTACGAGCAGTACTTC.